Listed below are T cell receptor beta chains from one sample, sequenced in a study of PD-L1 blockade in urothelial cancer. Assay used: immunoSEQ multiplex PCR; TCRdb lists only in-frame clones, some missing. The sample carries around 100,000 clones, around nine tenths recorded once. Sequencing was performed on PBMCs, taken around atezolizumab (anti-PD-L1) treatment. The receptors here all came from a man between 60 and 70 years old with urothelial cancer. Each CDR3 is given with its conserved first and last residue.

v_call,j_call,cdr3_aa
TRBV4-1,TRBJ2-4,CASSQEERGNIQYF
TRBV5-1,TRBJ2-2,CASSPPGQSNTGELFF
TRBV25-1,TRBJ1-1,CASKTGGKDTEAFF
TRBV7-9,TRBJ2-3,CASSPGLAPDTQYF
TRBV6-6,TRBJ1-5,CASRNAGGQPQHF
TRBV2,TRBJ1-2,CASKRVGGYTF
TRBV27,TRBJ2-3,CASSPWTRTLVPYF
TRBV15,TRBJ1-2,CATSRRQGDGYTF
TRBV6-4,TRBJ1-5,CASATGPEEPQHF
TRBV28,TRBJ2-7,CASSSLLAGQTYEQYF
TRBV10-3,TRBJ2-3,CAISEQDTQYF
TRBV7-6,TRBJ2-7,CASSLGQGFTYEQYF
TRBV6-1,TRBJ2-1,CASSEWSEAGRQFF
TRBV6-5,TRBJ2-7,CASRPRTSSYEQYF
TRBV5-1,TRBJ2-3,CASSLEGEDTQYF
TRBV9,TRBJ2-5,CASSVGGSGGVRETQYF
TRBV10-2,TRBJ1-5,CASSPGTGGEQPQHF